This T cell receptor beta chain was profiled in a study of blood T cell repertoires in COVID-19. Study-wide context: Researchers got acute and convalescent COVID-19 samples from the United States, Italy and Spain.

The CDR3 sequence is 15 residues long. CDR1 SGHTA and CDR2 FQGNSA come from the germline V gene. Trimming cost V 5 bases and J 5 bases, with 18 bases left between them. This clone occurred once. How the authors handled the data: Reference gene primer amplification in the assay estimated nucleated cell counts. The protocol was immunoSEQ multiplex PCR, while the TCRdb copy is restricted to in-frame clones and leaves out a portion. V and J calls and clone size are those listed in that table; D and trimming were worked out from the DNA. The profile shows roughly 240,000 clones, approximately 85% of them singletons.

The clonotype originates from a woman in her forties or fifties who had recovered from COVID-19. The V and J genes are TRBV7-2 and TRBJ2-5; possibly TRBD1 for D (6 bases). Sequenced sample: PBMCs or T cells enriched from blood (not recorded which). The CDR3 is CASSPQGLSLETQYF. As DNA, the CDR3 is TGTGCCAGCAGCCCCCAGGGGCTCTCCCTGGAGACCCAGTACTTC.